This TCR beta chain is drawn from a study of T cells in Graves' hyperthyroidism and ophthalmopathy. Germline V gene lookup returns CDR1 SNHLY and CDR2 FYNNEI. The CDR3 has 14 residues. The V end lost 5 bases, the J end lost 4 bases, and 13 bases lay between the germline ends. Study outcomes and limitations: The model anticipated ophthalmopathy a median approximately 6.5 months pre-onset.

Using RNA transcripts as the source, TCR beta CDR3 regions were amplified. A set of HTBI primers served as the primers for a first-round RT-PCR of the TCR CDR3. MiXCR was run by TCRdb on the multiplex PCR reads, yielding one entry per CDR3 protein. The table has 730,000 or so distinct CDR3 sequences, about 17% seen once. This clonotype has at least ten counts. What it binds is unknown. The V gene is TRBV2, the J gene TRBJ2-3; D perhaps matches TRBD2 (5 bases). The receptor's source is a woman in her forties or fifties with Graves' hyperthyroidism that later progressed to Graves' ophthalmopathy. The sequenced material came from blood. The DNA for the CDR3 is TGTGCCAGCAGTACTAGGAAGGCGGCAGATACGCAGTATTTT. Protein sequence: CASSTRKAADTQYF.